This T cell receptor beta chain emerged from a study of blood T cell repertoires in COVID-19. For the study at large: Samples representing acute and convalescent COVID-19 were sourced from the United States, Italy and Spain. In each case, the material was cDNA or gDNA derived from T cells, B-cell-depleted T cells, or PBMCs.

Looked up from germline, CDR1 is SEHNR and CDR2 is FQNEAQ (reference sequence). This CDR3 region has 13 residues. V lost 6 bases and J 1 base, leaving 9 bases between the germline ends. This clone was recorded a few times. Per the study methods: Nucleated cell number was recorded as an estimate derived from reference gene primer amplification. Sequencing used immunoSEQ multiplex PCR; TCRdb keeps in-frame clones, though not all of them. V and J calls and clone size are those listed in that table; D and trimming were worked out from the DNA. The top ten clones hold about 1.5% of a sample with approximately 120,000 clones, 88% of them seen once.

Sequenced: peripheral blood. The chain combines TRBV7-9 with TRBJ1-2; tentatively, D is TRBD1 (6 bases). This clonotype was sampled from a human donor in a cohort sampled during active COVID-19. The CDR3 here is CASSSDSNYGYTF. The CDR3 bases are TGTGCCAGCAGTTCGGACAGTAACTATGGCTACACCTTC.